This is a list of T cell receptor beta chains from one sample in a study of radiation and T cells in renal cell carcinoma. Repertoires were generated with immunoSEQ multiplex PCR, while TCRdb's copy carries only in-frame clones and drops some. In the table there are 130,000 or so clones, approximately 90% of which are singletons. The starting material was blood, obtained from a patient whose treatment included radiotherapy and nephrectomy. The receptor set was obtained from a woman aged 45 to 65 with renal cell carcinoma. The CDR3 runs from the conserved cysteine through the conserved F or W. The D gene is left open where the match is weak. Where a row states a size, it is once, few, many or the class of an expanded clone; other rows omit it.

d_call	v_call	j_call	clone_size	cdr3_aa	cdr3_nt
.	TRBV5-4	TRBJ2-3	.	CASSTGGPHTDTQYF	TGTGCCAGCAGCACTGGGGGCCCCCACACAGATACGCAGTATTTT
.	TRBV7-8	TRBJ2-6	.	CASSLRVSNSGANVLTF	TGTGCCAGCAGCTTGAGGGTCTCCAACTCTGGGGCCAACGTCCTGACTTTC
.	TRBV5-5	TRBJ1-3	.	CASSPLTGNSGNTIYF	TGTGCCAGCAGCCCATTAACAGGGAACTCTGGAAACACCATATATTTT
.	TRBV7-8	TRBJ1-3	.	CASTRDSSRSGNTIYF	TGTGCCAGCACCAGAGACAGTTCCCGCTCTGGAAACACCATATATTTT
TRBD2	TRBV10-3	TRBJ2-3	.	CAISDPGRGGADTQYF	TGTGCCATCAGTGACCCCGGGAGGGGAGGTGCAGATACGCAGTATTTT
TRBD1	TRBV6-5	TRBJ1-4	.	CASSQTGGGGEKLFF	TGTGCCAGCAGTCAAACAGGGGGCGGAGGTGAAAAACTGTTTTTT
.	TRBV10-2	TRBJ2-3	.	CASRLRLARGTDTQYF	TGCGCCAGCAGGCTACGCCTTGCTCGGGGCACAGATACGCAGTATTTT
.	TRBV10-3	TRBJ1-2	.	CAIILVTNYGYTF	TGTGCCATCATCCTCGTTACTAACTATGGCTACACCTTC
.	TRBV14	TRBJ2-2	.	CASSQELRGGELFF	TGTGCCAGCAGCCAAGAACTCCGAGGGGGGGAGCTGTTTTTT
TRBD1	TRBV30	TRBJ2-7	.	CAWSVGPGGIYEQYF	TGTGCCTGGAGTGTAGGGCCAGGGGGCATTTACGAGCAGTACTTC
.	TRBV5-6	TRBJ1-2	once	CASSPGPTGYTF	TGTGCCAGCAGCCCAGGGCCTACTGGCTACACCTTC
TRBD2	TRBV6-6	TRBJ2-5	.	CASDNRLAGGMETQYF	TGTGCCAGCGATAATCGACTAGCGGGGGGCATGGAGACCCAGTACTTC
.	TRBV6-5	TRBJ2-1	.	CASSPIAGQYNEQFF	TGTGCCAGCAGTCCCATTGCGGGACAATACAATGAGCAGTTCTTC
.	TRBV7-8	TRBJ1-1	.	CASSFQLLQGNTEAFF	TGTGCCAGCAGCTTCCAACTCCTTCAGGGTAACACTGAAGCTTTCTTT
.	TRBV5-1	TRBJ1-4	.	CASSFRQHNEKLFF	TGCGCCAGCAGCTTCCGACAGCATAATGAAAAACTGTTTTTT
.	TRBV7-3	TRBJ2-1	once	CASSSGVSYNEQFF	TGTGCCAGCAGCTCGGGAGTCTCCTACAATGAGCAGTTCTTC
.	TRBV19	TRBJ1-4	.	CASTERSTNEKLFF	TGTGCCAGTACTGAGCGTTCAACTAATGAAAAACTGTTTTTT
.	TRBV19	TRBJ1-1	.	CASSPTQNTEAFF	TGTGCCAGTAGTCCGACTCAGAACACTGAAGCTTTCTTT
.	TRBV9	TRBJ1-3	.	CASSVDSGHPSGNTIYF	TGTGCCAGCAGCGTCGACTCGGGACACCCCTCTGGAAACACCATATATTTT
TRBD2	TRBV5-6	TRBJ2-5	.	CASSPGLALLQETQYF	TGTGCCAGCAGCCCGGGACTAGCCCTACTCCAAGAGACCCAGTACTTC
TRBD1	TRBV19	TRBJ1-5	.	CASSRGQGGQPQHF	TGTGCCAGTAGTAGGGGACAGGGGGGTCAGCCCCAGCATTTT
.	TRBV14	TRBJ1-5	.	CASSQAGGTNQPQHF	TGTGCCAGCAGCCAAGCCGGGGGGACCAATCAGCCCCAGCATTTT
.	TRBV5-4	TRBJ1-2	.	CASSTKGAYGYTF	TGTGCCAGCAGCACCAAGGGAGCATATGGCTACACCTTC
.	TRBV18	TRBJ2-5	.	CASSLDIQETQYF	TGTGCCAGCTCACTGGACATCCAAGAGACCCAGTACTTC
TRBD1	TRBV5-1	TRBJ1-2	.	CASSLTGGSYGYTF	TGCGCCAGCAGCTTAACAGGGGGCTCCTATGGCTACACCTTC
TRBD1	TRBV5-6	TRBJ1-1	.	CASSFDRAMLNTEAFF	TGTGCCAGCAGCTTCGACAGGGCTATGCTGAACACTGAAGCTTTCTTT
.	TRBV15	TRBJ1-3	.	CATSREPGANTIYF	TGTGCCACCAGCAGAGAGCCAGGGGCAAACACCATATATTTT
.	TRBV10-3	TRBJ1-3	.	CAISESADLDTIYF	TGTGCCATCAGTGAGTCGGCGGATCTAGACACCATATATTTT
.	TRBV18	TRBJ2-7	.	CASSPPLTRSTYEQYF	TGTGCCAGCTCACCACCGCTCACCCGGAGTACCTACGAGCAGTACTTC
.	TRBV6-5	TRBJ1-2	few	CASSYPGSYGYTF	TGTGCCAGCAGTTACCCAGGGTCCTATGGCTACACCTTC
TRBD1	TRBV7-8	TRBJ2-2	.	CASSSPLLYGQGGRTGELFF	TGTGCCAGCAGTTCACCTCTCCTTTATGGACAGGGGGGAAGAACCGGGGAGCTGTTTTTT
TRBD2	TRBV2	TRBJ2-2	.	CASRASGNTGELFF	TGTGCCAGCAGAGCTAGCGGGAACACCGGGGAGCTGTTTTTT
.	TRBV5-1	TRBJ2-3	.	CASSKGGGSTDTQYF	TGCGCCAGTAGCAAAGGGGGGGGAAGCACAGATACGCAGTATTTT
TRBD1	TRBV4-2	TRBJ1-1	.	CASSDGQGGNTEAFF	TGTGCCAGCAGCGACGGACAGGGAGGAAACACTGAAGCTTTCTTT
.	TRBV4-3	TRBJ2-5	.	CASSQGTNLQETQYF	TGCGCCAGCAGCCAAGGGACAAATTTACAAGAGACCCAGTACTTC
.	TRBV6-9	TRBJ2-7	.	CASNAPINRTERNHYEQYF	TGTGCCAGCAACGCTCCCATAAACCGGACAGAGCGTAACCACTACGAGCAGTACTTC
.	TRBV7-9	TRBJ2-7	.	CASSTTGRSYEQYF	TGTGCCAGCAGCACAACGGGTCGCTCCTACGAGCAGTACTTC
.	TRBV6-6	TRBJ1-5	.	CASAVSQPQHF	TGTGCCAGCGCAGTATCTCAGCCCCAGCATTTT
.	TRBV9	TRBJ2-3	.	CASSPGQGSSSTDTQYF	TGTGCCAGCAGCCCGGGGCAGGGGTCATCTAGCACAGATACGCAGTATTTT
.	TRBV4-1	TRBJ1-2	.	CASSQGQGAYGYTF	TGCGCCAGCAGCCAAGGGCAGGGCGCCTATGGCTACACCTTC
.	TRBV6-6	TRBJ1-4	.	CASSYRSNNEKLFF	TGTGCCAGCAGTTACAGGTCGAATAATGAAAAACTGTTTTTT
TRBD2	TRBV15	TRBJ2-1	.	CATSRAFSGANNEQFF	TGTGCCACCAGCAGAGCTTTCAGCGGGGCCAACAATGAGCAGTTCTTC
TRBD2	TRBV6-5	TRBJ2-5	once	CASSSPVSGGETQYF	TGTGCCAGCAGTTCCCCGGTTAGCGGGGGGGAGACCCAGTACTTC
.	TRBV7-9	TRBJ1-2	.	CASSFDSYGYTF	TGTGCCAGCAGCTTCGACAGCTATGGCTACACCTTC
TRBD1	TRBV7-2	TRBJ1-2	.	CASSSTGTGITVGYTF	TGTGCCAGCAGCTCAACCGGGACAGGGATTACTGTCGGCTACACCTTC
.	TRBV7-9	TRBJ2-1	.	CASSLVSGSNNEQFF	TGTGCCAGCAGCTTAGTAAGTGGGAGTAACAATGAGCAGTTCTTC
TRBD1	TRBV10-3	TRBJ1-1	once	CAISDHIRGLTEAFF	TGTGCCATCAGTGACCACATCAGGGGGCTGACTGAAGCTTTCTTT
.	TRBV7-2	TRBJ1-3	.	CATEPPSGGNTIYF	TGTGCCACCGAGCCACCCTCGGGAGGAAACACCATATATTTT
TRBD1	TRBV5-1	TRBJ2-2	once	CATGTGFTGELFF	TGCGCCACCGGGACAGGGTTCACCGGGGAGCTGTTTTTT
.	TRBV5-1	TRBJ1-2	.	CASSFGGNDGYTF	TGCGCCAGCAGCTTTGGGGGAAACGATGGCTACACCTTC
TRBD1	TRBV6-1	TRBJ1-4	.	CASSERTGANEKLFF	TGTGCCAGCAGTGAGCGGACAGGAGCGAATGAAAAACTGTTTTTT
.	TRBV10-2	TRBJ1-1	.	CASSEERANTEAFF	TGCGCCAGCAGTGAGGAGAGAGCAAACACTGAAGCTTTCTTT
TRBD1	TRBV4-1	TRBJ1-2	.	CASSQSRDRAWNGYTF	TGCGCCAGCAGCCAGAGCCGGGACAGGGCATGGAATGGCTACACCTTC
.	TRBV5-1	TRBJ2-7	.	CASSLDGVKQYF	TGCGCCAGCAGCTTGGATGGGGTCAAGCAGTACTTC
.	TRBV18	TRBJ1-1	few	CASSLTVMNTEAFF	TGTGCCAGCTCACTGACAGTAATGAACACTGAAGCTTTCTTT
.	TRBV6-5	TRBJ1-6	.	CASSQDRGGSPLHF	TGTGCCAGCAGTCAAGACCGGGGGGGTTCACCCCTCCACTTT
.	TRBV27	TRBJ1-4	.	CASSPIGGAVNEKLFF	TGTGCCAGCAGCCCTATCGGAGGGGCGGTTAATGAAAAACTGTTTTTT
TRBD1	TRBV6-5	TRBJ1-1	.	CASSSTGTNTEAFF	TGTGCCAGCAGTTCGACAGGGACGAACACTGAAGCTTTCTTT
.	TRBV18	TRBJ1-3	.	CASSLDAGTSGNTIYF	TGTGCCAGCTCGTTGGACGCAGGGACCTCTGGAAACACCATATATTTT